The sequence of this TCR beta chain was determined in a study of T cell repertoires in cytomegalovirus infection. On the study more broadly: Both recently identified HLA-C-restricted and well-studied HLA-B-restricted CMV epitopes were used in the study.

Germline V lookup: CDR1 SGHTA, CDR2 FQGNSA. This CDR3 spans 15 amino acids. Trimming removed 4 bases from V and 5 bases from J; junction bases left unmatched: 8. One entry per CDR3 protein, called by TCRdb with MiXCR from the reads. Of approximately 910,000 distinct CDR3 sequences in the sample, 30% to 40% were seen once. The sample holds many counts of this clonotype. The antigen is undetermined. General observations from the study: Cumulative public TCR beta family frequency identified carriers of CMV plus the relevant HLA.

The clonotype originates from a human donor in good health (CMV status not recorded). Some clones in this sample may be carry-over from other donors' samples. This rearrangement joins TRBV7-2 to TRBJ2-5; 9 bases map to TRBD1. Here the sequenced sample was cultured CD8+ T cells from PBMCs, taken from culture after CMV antigen stimulation. The CDR3 nucleotides are TGTGCCAGCAGCTCGACAGGGGGGCTTGGCGAGACCCAGTACTTC. Translating gives CASSSTGGLGETQYF.